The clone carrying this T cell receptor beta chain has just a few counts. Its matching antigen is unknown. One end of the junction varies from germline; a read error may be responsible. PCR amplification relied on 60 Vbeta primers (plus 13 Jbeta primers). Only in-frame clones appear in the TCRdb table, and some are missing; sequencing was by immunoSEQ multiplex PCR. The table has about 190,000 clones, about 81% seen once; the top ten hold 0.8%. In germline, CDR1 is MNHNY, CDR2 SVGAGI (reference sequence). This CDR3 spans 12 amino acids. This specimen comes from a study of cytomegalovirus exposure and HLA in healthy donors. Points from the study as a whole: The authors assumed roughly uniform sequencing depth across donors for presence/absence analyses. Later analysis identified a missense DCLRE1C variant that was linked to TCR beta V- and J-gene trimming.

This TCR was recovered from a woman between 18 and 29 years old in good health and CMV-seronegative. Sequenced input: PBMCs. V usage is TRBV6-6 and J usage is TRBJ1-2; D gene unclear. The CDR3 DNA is TGTGCCAGCAGTTACTCGATTCTGGCGGGAAACTTC. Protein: CASSYSILAGNF.